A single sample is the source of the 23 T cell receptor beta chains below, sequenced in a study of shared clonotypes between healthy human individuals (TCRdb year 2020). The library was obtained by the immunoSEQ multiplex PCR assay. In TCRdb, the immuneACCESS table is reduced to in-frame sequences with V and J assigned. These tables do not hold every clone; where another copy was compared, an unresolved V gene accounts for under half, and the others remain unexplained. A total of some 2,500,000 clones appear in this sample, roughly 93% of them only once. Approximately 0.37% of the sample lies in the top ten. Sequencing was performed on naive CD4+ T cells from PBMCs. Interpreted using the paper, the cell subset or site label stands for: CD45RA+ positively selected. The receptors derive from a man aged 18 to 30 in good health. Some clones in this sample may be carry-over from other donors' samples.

The CDR3, as DNA: TGTGCCAGCAGCCCTGTTCGGGCTAGCGGGAGCGGGACCCAGTACTTC. Encoded protein: CASSPVRASGSGTQYF. The J gene is TRBJ2-5, the V gene TRBV27, with 10 bases identical to TRBD2. This CDR3 has 16 amino acids. Trimming removed 6 bases from V and 7 bases from J; junction bases left unmatched: 14. In germline, CDR1 is MNHEY, CDR2 SMNVEV (reference sequence).

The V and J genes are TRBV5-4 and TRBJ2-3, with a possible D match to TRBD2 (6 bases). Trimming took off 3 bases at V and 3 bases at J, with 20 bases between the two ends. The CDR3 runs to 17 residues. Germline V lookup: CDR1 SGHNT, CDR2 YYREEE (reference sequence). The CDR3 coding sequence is TGTGCCAGCAGCTCCGGTCCCGGGCCGGCGGGGACAGATACGCAGTATTTT. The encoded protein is CASSSGPGPAGTDTQYF.

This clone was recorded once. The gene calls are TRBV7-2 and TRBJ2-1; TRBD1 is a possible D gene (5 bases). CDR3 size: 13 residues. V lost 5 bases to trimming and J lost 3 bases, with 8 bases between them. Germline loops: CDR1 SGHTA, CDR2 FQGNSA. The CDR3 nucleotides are TGTGCCAGCAGCCGCGACAGCTACAATGAGCAGTTCTTC. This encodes CASSRDSYNEQFF.

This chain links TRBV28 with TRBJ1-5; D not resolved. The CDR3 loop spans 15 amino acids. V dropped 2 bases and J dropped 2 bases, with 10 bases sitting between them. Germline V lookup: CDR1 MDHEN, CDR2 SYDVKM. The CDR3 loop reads CASSLGDSGNQPQHF. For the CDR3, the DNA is TGTGCCAGCAGTTTAGGAGATTCCGGCAATCAGCCCCAGCATTTT.

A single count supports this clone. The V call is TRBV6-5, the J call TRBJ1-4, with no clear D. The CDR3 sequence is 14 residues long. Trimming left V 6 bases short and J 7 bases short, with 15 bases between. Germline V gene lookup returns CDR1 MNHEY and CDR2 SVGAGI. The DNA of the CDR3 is TGTGCCAGCAGCCCCGTGGGTGTTGGTGAAAAACTGTTTTTT. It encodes CASSPVGVGEKLFF.

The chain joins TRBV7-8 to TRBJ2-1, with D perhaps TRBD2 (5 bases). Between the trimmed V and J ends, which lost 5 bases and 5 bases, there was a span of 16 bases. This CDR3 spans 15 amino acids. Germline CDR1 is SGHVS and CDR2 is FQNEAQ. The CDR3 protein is CASSESRLKNNEQFF. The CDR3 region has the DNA TGTGCCAGCAGCGAGAGTCGACTAAAAAACAATGAGCAGTTCTTC.

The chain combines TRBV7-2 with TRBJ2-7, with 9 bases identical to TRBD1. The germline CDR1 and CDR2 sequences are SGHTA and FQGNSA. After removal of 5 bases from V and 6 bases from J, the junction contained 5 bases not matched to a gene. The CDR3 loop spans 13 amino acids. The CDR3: CASSKRTGVEQYF. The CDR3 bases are TGTGCCAGCAGCAAACGGACAGGGGTCGAGCAGTACTTC.

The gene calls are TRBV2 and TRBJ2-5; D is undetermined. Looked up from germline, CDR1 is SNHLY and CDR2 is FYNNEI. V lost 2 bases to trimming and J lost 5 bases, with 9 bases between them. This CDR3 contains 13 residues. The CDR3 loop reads CASSERLVETQYF. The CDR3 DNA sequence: TGTGCCAGCAGTGAAAGGCTAGTGGAGACCCAGTACTTC. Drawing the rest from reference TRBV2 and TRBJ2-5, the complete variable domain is EPEVTQTPSHQVTQMGQEVILRCVPISNHLYFYWYRQILGQKVEFLVSFYNNEISEKSEIFDDQFSVERPDGSNFTLKIRSTKLEDSAMYFCASSERLVETQYFGPGTRLLVL.

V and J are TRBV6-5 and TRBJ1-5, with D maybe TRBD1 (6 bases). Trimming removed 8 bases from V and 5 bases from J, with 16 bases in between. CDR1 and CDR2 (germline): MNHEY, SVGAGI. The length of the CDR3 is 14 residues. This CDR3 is CASAPGTPYQPQHF. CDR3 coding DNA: TGTGCCAGCGCTCCAGGGACACCATATCAGCCCCAGCATTTT.

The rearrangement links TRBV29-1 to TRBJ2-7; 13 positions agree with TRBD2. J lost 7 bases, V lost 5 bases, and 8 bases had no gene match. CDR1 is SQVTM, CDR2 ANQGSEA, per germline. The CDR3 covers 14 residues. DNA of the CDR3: TGCAGCGTTATCGGGACTAGCGGGATGGGGGAGCAGTACTTC. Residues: CSVIGTSGMGEQYF.

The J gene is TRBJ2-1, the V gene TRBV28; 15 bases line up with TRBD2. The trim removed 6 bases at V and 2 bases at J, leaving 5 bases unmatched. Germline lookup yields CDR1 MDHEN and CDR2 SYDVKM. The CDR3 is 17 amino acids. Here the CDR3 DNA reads TGTGCCAGCAGCCGGACTAGCGGGAGGGCCCCCTACAATGAGCAGTTCTTC. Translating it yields CASSRTSGRAPYNEQFF.

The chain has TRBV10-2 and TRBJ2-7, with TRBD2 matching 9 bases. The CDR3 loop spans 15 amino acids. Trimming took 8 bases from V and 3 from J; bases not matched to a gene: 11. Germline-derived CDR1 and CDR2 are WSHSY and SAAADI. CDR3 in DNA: TGCGCCAGCTCTGAGACTAGCGGAGGGATCTACGAGCAGTACTTC. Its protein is CASSETSGGIYEQYF.

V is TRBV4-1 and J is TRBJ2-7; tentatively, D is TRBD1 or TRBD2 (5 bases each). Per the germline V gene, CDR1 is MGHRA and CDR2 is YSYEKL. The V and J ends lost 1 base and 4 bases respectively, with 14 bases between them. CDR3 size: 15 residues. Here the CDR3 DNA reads TGCGCCAGCAGCCAAGTTGTGAGGGGAGTGTACGAGCAGTACTTC. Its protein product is CASSQVVRGVYEQYF.

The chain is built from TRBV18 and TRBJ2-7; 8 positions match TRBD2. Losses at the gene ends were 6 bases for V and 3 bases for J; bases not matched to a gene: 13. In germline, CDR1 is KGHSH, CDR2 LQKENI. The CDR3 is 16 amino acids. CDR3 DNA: TGTGCCAGCTCCCCGGTACGGGCGGGAGGAGGCTACGAGCAGTACTTC. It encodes CASSPVRAGGGYEQYF.

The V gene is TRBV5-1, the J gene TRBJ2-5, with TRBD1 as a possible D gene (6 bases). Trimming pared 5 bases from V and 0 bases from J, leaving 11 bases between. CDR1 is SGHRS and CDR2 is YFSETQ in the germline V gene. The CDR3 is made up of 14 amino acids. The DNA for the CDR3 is TGCGCCAGCAGGGGGGCTTCGTACCAAGAGACCCAGTACTTC. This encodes CASRGASYQETQYF.

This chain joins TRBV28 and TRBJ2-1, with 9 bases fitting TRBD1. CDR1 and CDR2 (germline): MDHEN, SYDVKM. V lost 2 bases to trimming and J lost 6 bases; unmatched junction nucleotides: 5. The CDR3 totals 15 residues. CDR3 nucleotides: TGTGCCAGCAGTTTAAGTCTGGACAGGGGCAATGAGCAGTTCTTC. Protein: CASSLSLDRGNEQFF.

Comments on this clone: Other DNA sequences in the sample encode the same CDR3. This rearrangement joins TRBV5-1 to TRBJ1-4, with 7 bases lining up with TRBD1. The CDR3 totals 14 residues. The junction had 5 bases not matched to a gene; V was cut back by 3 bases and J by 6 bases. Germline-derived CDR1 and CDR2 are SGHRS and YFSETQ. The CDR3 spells CASSSRGRDEKLFF. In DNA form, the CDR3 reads TGCGCCAGCAGCTCCAGGGGGAGGGATGAAAAACTGTTTTTT.

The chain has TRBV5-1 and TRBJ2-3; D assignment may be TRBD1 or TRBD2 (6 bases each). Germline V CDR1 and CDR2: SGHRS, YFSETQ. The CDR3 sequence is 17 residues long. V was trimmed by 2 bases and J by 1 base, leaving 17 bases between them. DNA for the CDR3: TGCGCCAGCAGCTTACTGGGGGGCAGGGAGGGCACAGATACGCAGTATTTT. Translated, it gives CASSLLGGREGTDTQYF. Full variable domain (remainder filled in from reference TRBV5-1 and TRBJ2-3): KAGVTQTPRYLIKTRGQQVTLSCSPISGHRSVSWYQQTPGQGLQFLFEYFSETQRNKGNFPGRFSGRQFSNSRSEMNVSTLELGDSALYLCASSLLGGREGTDTQYFGPGTRLTVL.

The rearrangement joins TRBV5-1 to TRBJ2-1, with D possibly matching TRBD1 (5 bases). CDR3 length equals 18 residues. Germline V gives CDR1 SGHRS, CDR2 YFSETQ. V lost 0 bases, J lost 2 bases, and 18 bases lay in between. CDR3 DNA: TGCGCCAGCAGCTTGGGGCAGGGAATGATGGTCCCCTACAATGAGCAGTTCTTC. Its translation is CASSLGQGMMVPYNEQFF.

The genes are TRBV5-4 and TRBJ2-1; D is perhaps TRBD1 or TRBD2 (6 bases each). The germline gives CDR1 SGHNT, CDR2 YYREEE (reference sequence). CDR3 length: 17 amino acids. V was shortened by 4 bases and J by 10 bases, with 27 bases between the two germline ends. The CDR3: CASSLGPTTRSGGEQFF. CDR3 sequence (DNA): TGTGCCAGCAGCCTGGGACCCACGACAAGGTCCGGGGGCGAGCAGTTCTTC.

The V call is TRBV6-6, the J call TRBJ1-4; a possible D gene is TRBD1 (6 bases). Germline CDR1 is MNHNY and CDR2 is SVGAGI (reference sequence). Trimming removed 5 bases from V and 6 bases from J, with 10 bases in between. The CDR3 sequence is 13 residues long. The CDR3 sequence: CASSGGPYEKLFF. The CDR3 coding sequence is TGTGCCAGCAGTGGGGGGCCCTATGAAAAACTGTTTTTT.

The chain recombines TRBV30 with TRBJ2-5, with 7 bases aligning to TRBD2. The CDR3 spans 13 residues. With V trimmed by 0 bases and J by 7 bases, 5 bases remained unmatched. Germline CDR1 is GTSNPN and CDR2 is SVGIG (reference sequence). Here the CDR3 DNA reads TGTGCCTGGAGTGTACGCCGGGGGGTGACCCAGTACTTC. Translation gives CAWSVRRGVTQYF.

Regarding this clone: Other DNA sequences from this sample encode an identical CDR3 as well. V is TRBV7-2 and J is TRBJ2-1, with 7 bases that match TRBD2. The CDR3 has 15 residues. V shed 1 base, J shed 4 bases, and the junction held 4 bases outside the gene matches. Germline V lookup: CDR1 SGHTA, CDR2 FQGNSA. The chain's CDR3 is CASSLGLAVYNEQFF. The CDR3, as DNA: TGTGCCAGCAGCTTAGGACTAGCAGTTTACAATGAGCAGTTCTTC. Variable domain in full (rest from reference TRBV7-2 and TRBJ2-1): GAGVSQSPSNKVTEKGKDVELRCDPISGHTALYWYRQSLGQGLEFLIYFQGNSAPDKSGLPSDRFSAERTGGSVSTLTIQRTQQEDSAVYLCASSLGLAVYNEQFFGPGTRLTVL.